This section outlines one T cell receptor (beta chain) sequence together with its context. The data originate from a study of blood T cells in healthy people across ages. It was with a sample-barcoded 5' primer and a J-beta primer mix that a second PCR of about 6 to 12 cycles was run. TCRdb analysed the 5' RACE reads with MiXCR anew, one entry per CDR3 protein. Of 500,000 to 650,000 distinct CDR3 sequences listed, over 25% are singletons. These data also featured in a second study, about T cells of mothers and their children.

The source material was blood. The receptor was isolated from a boy aged 2 to 10 in good health.

CDR3 DNA: TGTGCCAGTCGGGTAACTAGCGATGTTCCCGGGGAGCTGTTTTTT. Translating it yields CASRVTSDVPGELFF. The genes are TRBV7-9 and TRBJ2-2; 7 bases are a match to TRBD2. This CDR3 spans 15 amino acids. Germline V gives CDR1 SEHNR, CDR2 FQNEAQ (reference sequence). The V and J ends lost 9 bases and 6 bases, in that order; junction bases with no gene match: 13.